The clone carrying this T cell receptor beta chain was found once. The data were taken from a study of blood T cell repertoires in COVID-19. Turning to the study itself: Collection of acute and convalescent COVID-19 samples took place in the United States, Italy and Spain. The analysed material was cDNA or gDNA that came from T cells, B-cell-depleted T cells, or PBMCs.

Study members were between 18 and 89 years old and lived in roughly 24 US regions. In the source study's methods: The authors estimated nucleated cell counts from reference gene primer amplification. TCRdb keeps only in-frame clones here, not all; method: immunoSEQ multiplex PCR. V, J and clone size derive from that table, while D and trimming were established from the DNA sequence. The sample holds hundreds of thousands of clones; 80% to 90% are singletons and the top ten take around 1.1%. The TCR comes from a man under 40 who had recovered from COVID-19. Sequencing was carried out using PBMCs or T cells enriched from blood (not recorded which).

As DNA, the CDR3 is TGTGCCAGCAGCCCTCGCGACAGGGGGAAAGGCTACACCTTC. It codes for CASSPRDRGKGYTF. The J gene is TRBJ1-2, the V gene TRBV14, with 9 nucleotides matching TRBD1. J gave up 8 bases and V 4 bases, and 8 bases lay outside the gene matches. CDR3 size: 14 residues. Germline V lookup: CDR1 SGHDN, CDR2 FVKESK.